Below are 7 T cell receptor beta chains sequenced from a single sample in a study of response to subunit inactivated influenza vaccine. TCRdb reprocessed the RT-PCR reads via MiXCR and lists one record per CDR3 protein. The table includes about 480,000 distinct CDR3 sequences, 10% to 15% detected once. The source was PBMCs from blood, collected about 40 days after vaccination. The receptors shown here come from a man over 45 who received an inactivated influenza vaccine.

This clonotype came up a few times. The chain employs TRBV6-2 or TRBV6-3 and TRBJ2-7; unclear D gene. Trimming removed 6 bases from V and 5 bases from J, with 11 bases in between. The germline V gene encodes CDR1 MNHEY and CDR2 SVGEGT. This CDR3 has 12 residues. CDR3 DNA: TGTGCCAGCAGGGACCCGACCGACGAGCAGTACTTC. It translates to CASRDPTDEQYF.

This clonotype was picked up a small number of times. The gene calls are TRBV20-1 and TRBJ2-1; possibly TRBD1 or TRBD2 for D (5 bases each). V lost 1 base to trimming and J lost 3 bases, with 16 bases between them. Germline lookup yields CDR1 DFQATT and CDR2 SNEGSKA (reference sequence). This CDR3 has 16 residues. The CDR3, as DNA: TGCAGTGCTAGAGTGCTCGGGGCGGCAAACTACAATGAGCAGTTCTTC. This translates into CSARVLGAANYNEQFF.

The V call is TRBV7-2, the J call TRBJ1-5, with 10 bases that match TRBD1. This CDR3 region has 16 residues. With V trimmed by 1 base and J by 3 bases, 3 bases remained unmatched. The germline V gene encodes CDR1 SGHTA and CDR2 FQGNSA. DNA for the CDR3: TGTGCCAGCAGCTTAGGCGGGACAGGGGTCAATCAGCCCCAGCATTTT. This sequence encodes CASSLGGTGVNQPQHF.

V and J are TRBV5-1 and TRBJ2-2; D is unclear. The CDR3 sequence is 15 residues long. Trimming left V 0 bases short and J 4 bases short, with 10 bases between. CDR1 and CDR2 from the germline V gene are SGHRS and YFSETQ. CDR3 protein: CASSLGQSGTGELFF. The CDR3 bases are TGCGCCAGCAGCTTGGGTCAGTCGGGCACCGGGGAGCTGTTTTTT.

This clonotype was seen a handful of times. The genes are TRBV4-3 and TRBJ1-1; D is unclear. Trimming removed 6 bases at V and 1 base at J, with 12 bases between. The CDR3 runs 14 residues. CDR1 is LGHNA and CDR2 is YSLEER in the germline V gene. The CDR3 loop is CASRLAEANTEAFF. Written as DNA, the CDR3 is TGCGCCAGCAGACTGGCCGAGGCGAACACTGAAGCTTTCTTT.

The genes are TRBV3-1 and TRBJ2-3, with unresolved D. Deletions cut 1 base from V and 4 bases from J, with 6 bases between. The CDR3 contains 13 residues. Germline V gene sequence: CDR1 LGHDT, CDR2 YNNKEL (reference sequence). This CDR3 is CASSQVNSDTQYF. The CDR3 coding sequence is TGTGCCAGCAGCCAAGTTAATTCAGATACGCAGTATTTT.

This clonotype has a handful of counts. One end of the junction varies from germline; a read error may be responsible. This chain uses TRBV11-2 with TRBJ2-2; 10 bases map to TRBD1. CDR3 size: 18 residues. Germline CDR1 and CDR2: SGHAT and FQNNGV. The CDR3 loop is CASTLRRWDRGNTGELFF. DNA for the CDR3: TGTGCCAGCACCTTAAGGCGATGGGACAGGGGAAACACCGGGGAGCTGTTTTTT.